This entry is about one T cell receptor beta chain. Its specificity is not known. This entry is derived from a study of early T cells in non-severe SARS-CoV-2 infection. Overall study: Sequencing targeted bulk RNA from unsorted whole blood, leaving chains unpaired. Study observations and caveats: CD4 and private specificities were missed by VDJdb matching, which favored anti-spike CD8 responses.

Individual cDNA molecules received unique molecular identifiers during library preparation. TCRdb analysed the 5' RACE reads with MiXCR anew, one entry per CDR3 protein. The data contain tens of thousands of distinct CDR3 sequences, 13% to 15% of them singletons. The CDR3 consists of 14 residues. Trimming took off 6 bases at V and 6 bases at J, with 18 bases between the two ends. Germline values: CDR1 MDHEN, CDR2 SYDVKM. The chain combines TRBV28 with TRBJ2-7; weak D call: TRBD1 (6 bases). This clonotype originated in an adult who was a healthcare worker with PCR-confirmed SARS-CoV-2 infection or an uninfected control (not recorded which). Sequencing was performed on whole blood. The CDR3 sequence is CASRGTGTQGEQYF. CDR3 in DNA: TGTGCCAGCAGGGGTACCGGCACACAGGGCGAGCAGTACTTC.